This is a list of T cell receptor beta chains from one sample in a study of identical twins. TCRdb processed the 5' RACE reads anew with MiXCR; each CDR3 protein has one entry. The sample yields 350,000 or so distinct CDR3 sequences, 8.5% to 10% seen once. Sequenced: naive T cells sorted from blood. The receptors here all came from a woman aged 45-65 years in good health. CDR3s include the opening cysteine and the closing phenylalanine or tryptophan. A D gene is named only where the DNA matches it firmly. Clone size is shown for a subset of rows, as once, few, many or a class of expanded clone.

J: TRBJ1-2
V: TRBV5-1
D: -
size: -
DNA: TGCGCCAGCAGCTCGTTGGGGGGCAAGGACTATGGCTACACCTTC
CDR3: CASSSLGGKDYGYTF

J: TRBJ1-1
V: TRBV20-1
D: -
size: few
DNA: TGCAGTGCTAGAGTGGTGCAGAACACTGAAGCTTTCTTT
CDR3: CSARVVQNTEAFF

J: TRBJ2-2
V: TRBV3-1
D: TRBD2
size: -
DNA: TGTGCCAGCAGCGGATATTCTAGCGGGGGTTACACCGGGGAGCTGTTTTTT
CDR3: CASSGYSSGGYTGELFF

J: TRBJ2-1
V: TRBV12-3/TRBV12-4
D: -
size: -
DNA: TGTGCCAGCAGTCCCCGGGTTAGCTCCTACAATGAGCAGTTCTTC
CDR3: CASSPRVSSYNEQFF

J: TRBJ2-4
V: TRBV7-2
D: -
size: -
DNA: TGTGCCAGCAGCTTATTGTCTGCTCTGGGAACCAAAAACATTCAGTACTTC
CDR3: CASSLLSALGTKNIQYF

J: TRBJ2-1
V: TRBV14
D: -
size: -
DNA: TGTGCCAGCAGCCAAGACCCCTGGACAAGCGGACGAAATGAGCAGTTCTTC
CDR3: CASSQDPWTSGRNEQFF

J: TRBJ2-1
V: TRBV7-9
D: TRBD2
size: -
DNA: TGTGCCAGCATCACTAGCGGGAGGGGGCGGGAGCAGTTCTTC
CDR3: CASITSGRGREQFF

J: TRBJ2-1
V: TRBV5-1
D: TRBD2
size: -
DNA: TGCGCCAGCAGCTTCGGCGGGAGGTTTGACAATGAGCAGTTCTTC
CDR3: CASSFGGRFDNEQFF

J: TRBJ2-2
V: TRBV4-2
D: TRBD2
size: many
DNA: TGTGCCGCGGGAGGGCCCAACACCGGGGAGCTGTTTTTT
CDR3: CAAGGPNTGELFF

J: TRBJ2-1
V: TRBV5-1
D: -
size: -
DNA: TGCGCCAGCAAGACTCTTGTAGGGAGGACGACCGACCAGTTCTTC
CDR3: CASKTLVGRTTDQFF

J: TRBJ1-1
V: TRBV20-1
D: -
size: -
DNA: TGCAGTGCTAGAGTCGCTGAAGCTTTCTTT
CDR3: CSARVAEAFF

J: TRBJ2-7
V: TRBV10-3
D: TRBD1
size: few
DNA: TGTGCCATCAGTGTGCCCGGGACAGGGAGCGAGCAGTACTTC
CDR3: CAISVPGTGSEQYF

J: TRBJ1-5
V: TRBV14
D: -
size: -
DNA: TGTGCCAGCAGCCAAGGAGGTTTTTGGGGGCTTGGCAATCAGCCCCAGCATTTT
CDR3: CASSQGGFWGLGNQPQHF

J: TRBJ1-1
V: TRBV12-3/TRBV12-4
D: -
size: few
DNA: TGTGCCAGCCGGGCCCCTTTACCGAACACTGAAGCTTTCTTT
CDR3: CASRAPLPNTEAFF

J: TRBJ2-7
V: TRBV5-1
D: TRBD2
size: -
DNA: TGCGCCAGCAGCTTTGAGGCGTCGGGAGGGCCACGCGAGCAGTACTTC
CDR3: CASSFEASGGPREQYF

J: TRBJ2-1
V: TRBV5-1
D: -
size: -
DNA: TGCGCCAGCAGCTTGGTAGGCGGGGTGGGAGTCAATGAGCAGTTCTTC
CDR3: CASSLVGGVGVNEQFF

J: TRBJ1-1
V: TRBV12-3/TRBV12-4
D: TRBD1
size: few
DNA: TGTGCCAGCAGTTTTACAGGGGCGTGGACTGAAGCTTTCTTT
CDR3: CASSFTGAWTEAFF

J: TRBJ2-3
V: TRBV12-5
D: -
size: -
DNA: TGTGCTAGTGGTTTTACAGGAGCCTCAGATACGCAGTATTTT
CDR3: CASGFTGASDTQYF

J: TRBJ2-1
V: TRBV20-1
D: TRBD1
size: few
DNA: TGCAGTGCTAGAGCTATCCCAGGGGGAAAATTAATCTACAATGAGCAGTTCTTC
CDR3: CSARAIPGGKLIYNEQFF

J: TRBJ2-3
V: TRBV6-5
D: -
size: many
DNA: TGTGCCAGCAGTCGCTCTGGCGCCGGAGATACGCAGTATTTT
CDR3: CASSRSGAGDTQYF

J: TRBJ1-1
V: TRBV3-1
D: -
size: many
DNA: TGTGCCAGCAGCCGTCGTGGGACTGACACTGAAGCTTTCTTT
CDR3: CASSRRGTDTEAFF

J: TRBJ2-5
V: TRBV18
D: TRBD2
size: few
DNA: TGTGCCAGCTCACCATTGCCTAGCGGGAGAACAGAGACCCAGTACTTC
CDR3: CASSPLPSGRTETQYF

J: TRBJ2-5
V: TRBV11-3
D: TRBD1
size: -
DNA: TGTGCCAGCAGCTCCCCGTGGGGGACAGAACAAGAGACCCAGTACTTC
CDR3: CASSSPWGTEQETQYF

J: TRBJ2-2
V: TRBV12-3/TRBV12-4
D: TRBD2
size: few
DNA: TGTGCCAGCAGGCCGGACCTAGCGGGGCCTACCGGGGAGCTGTTTTTT
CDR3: CASRPDLAGPTGELFF

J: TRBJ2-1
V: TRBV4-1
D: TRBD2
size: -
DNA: TGCGCCAGCAGCCAAGCTTTAGCGGGAGGGCCTCAGGAGCAGTTCTTC
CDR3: CASSQALAGGPQEQFF

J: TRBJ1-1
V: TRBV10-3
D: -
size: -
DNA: TGTGCCACCTCCCAGGCCGGTTTAGGCCGGACTGAAGCTTTCTTT
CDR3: CATSQAGLGRTEAFF

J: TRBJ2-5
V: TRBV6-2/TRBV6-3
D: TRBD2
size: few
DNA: TGTGCCAGCAAGAAGACTAGCGGAACCATAGGGGCGGAGACCCAGTACTTC
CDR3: CASKKTSGTIGAETQYF

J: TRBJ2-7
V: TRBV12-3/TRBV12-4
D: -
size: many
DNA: TGTGCCAGCAGTTTAACGGGAGCCTACGAGCAGTACTTC
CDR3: CASSLTGAYEQYF